A single sample is the source of the 23 T cell receptor beta chains below, sequenced in a study of blood T cell dynamics during melanoma immunotherapy. The repertoire was sequenced with immunoSEQ multiplex PCR; TCRdb's copy has only in-frame clones and lacks some. Of more than 12,000 clones in the sample, approximately 90% were seen once. As for time point: week 3, after first cycle of checkpoint inhibitor. The sample here was blood, taken from a patient treated with checkpoint blockade. Every receptor here comes from a human donor with melanoma.

Points on this clone: Germline is not matched at one junction end, which may reflect a read error. The V call is TRBV6-5, the J call TRBJ1-4; D may be TRBD1 (6 bases). CDR1 MNHEY and CDR2 SVGAGI come from the germline V gene. The CDR3 has 15 amino acids. The CDR3 DNA reads TGTGCCAGCAGTTATCAGGGACACCCTAAAGAAAAACTGTTTTTT. This gives the protein CASSYQGHPKEKLFF.

This clone was counted a few times. The CDR3 DNA follows: TGTGCCAGTAGTAGTGGGACAGAACCTTACGAGCAGTACTTC. Translation: CASSSGTEPYEQYF. The chain links TRBV19 to TRBJ2-7, with TRBD1 matching over 7 bases. The CDR3 spans 14 residues. V was clipped by 4 bases and J by 4 bases; unmatched bases: 7. In germline, CDR1 is LNHDA, CDR2 SQIVND (reference sequence).

This chain uses TRBV28 with TRBJ2-6; no firm D call. Deletions cut 2 bases from V and 1 base from J, with 6 bases between. The CDR3 has 15 residues. Germline-derived CDR1 and CDR2 are MDHEN and SYDVKM. CDR3 amino acids: CASSLVGSGANVLTF. CDR3 coding DNA: TGTGCCAGCAGTTTAGTAGGGTCTGGGGCCAACGTCCTGACTTTC.

This clone was seen only a few times. The V and J genes are TRBV4-2 and TRBJ1-4, with D possibly being TRBD1 (5 bases). Germline CDR1 is LGHNA and CDR2 is YNFKEQ. Trimming left V 0 bases short and J 8 bases short, with 10 bases between. The length of the CDR3 is 14 residues. CDR3: CASSQDGGTEKLFF. DNA of the CDR3: TGTGCCAGCAGCCAAGACGGGGGTACCGAAAAACTGTTTTTT.

The rearrangement uses TRBV11-2 and TRBJ2-3, with 8 bases fitting TRBD1. The CDR3 sequence is 14 residues long. Trimming cost V 5 bases and J 4 bases; bases outside gene matches: 5. Germline V gene data show CDR1 as SGHAT and CDR2 as FQNNGV. The CDR3 here is CASSEDRGSDTQYF. The CDR3 nucleotides are TGTGCCAGCAGCGAAGACAGGGGATCAGATACGCAGTATTTT.

This clone has only a few counts. The V gene is TRBV7-9, the J gene TRBJ1-4; D gene ambiguous. The V and J ends lost 9 bases and 3 bases respectively, with 8 bases between them. CDR3 length equals 12 residues. CDR1 and CDR2 from the germline V gene are SEHNR and FQNEAQ (reference sequence). The DNA of the CDR3 is TGTGCCAGTTTGGCAGCTAATGAAAAACTGTTTTTT. Protein sequence: CASLAANEKLFF.

This chain uses TRBV6-1 with TRBJ1-2; D unclear. This CDR3 comprises 12 residues. Looked up from germline, CDR1 is MNHNS and CDR2 is SASEGT. V lost 3 bases to trimming and J lost 9 bases, with 11 bases between them. The DNA for the CDR3 is TGTGCCAGCAGTGAGGGCGGGCTGAGCTACACCTTC. Translating it yields CASSEGGLSYTF.

The chain recombines TRBV5-6 with TRBJ1-2; D is perhaps TRBD1 (5 bases). The germline V gene has CDR1 SGHDT and CDR2 YYEEEE. The CDR3 spans 14 residues. V shed 7 bases and J shed 13 bases, with 26 bases lying between them. CDR3 nucleotides: TGTGCCAGCTCAACCCCCGAACCAGGACGGACATCCACCTTC. This translates into CASSTPEPGRTSTF.

The chain recombines TRBV5-4 with TRBJ2-7, with TRBD2 identical over 10 bases. Germline lookup yields CDR1 SGHNT and CDR2 YYREEE (reference sequence). V dropped 7 bases and J dropped 6; count of bases not matched to a gene: 7. The CDR3 has 13 amino acids. CDR3 sequence: CASGSGRLSEQYF. The CDR3 DNA follows: TGTGCCAGCGGTAGCGGGAGGTTAAGCGAGCAGTACTTC.

The genes are TRBV5-1 and TRBJ2-2; a possible D gene is TRBD2 (6 bases). V lost 6 bases and J lost 0, with 12 bases in between. Germline loops: CDR1 SGHRS, CDR2 YFSETQ. The CDR3 totals 15 residues. The CDR3 coding sequence is TGCGCCAGCACACCCCTAGCGTCGAACACCGGGGAGCTGTTTTTT. Protein sequence: CASTPLASNTGELFF.

The chain couples TRBV5-6 to TRBJ2-5, with D unresolved. Per the germline V gene, CDR1 is SGHDT and CDR2 is YYEEEE. Deletions cut 4 bases from V and 5 bases from J, with 12 bases between. This CDR3 comprises 13 residues. The CDR3 loop is CASSRPGSETQYF. As DNA, the CDR3 is TGTGCCAGCAGCCGACCCGGGTCCGAGACCCAGTACTTC.

The chain recombines TRBV2 with TRBJ1-1; D may be TRBD1 (5 bases). The V gene lost 7 bases and the J gene lost 5 bases, with 11 bases spanning the gap. The V gene's germline CDR1 is SNHLY and CDR2 FYNNEI. CDR3 size: 12 residues. DNA of the CDR3: TGTGCCAGCACCAGGGTTTCGACTGAAGCTTTCTTT. This gives the protein CASTRVSTEAFF.

This clone was recorded once. This sequence joins TRBV7-2 and TRBJ2-5, with TRBD2 as a possible D gene (6 bases). The DNA end lines up better with TRBJ2-7; the J call may be wrong. Germline loops: CDR1 SGHTA, CDR2 FQGNSA. The CDR3 spans 15 residues. The CDR3 loop is CASSLAISGAYEQYF. The CDR3 coding sequence is TGTGCCAGCAGCTTAGCGATCTCGGGAGCCTACGAGCAGTACTTC.

V gene TRBV7-8 combines with J gene TRBJ1-1, with D possibly being TRBD1 (6 bases). The germline CDR1 and CDR2 sequences are SGHVS and FQNEAQ. This CDR3 contains 16 residues. Trimming shortened V by 1 base and J by 5 bases, and 17 bases separated the two germline ends. CDR3 sequence reads: CASSLGSVGARTEAFF. Here the CDR3 DNA reads TGTGCCAGCAGCTTAGGGAGTGTGGGGGCAAGGACTGAAGCTTTCTTT.

A single count supports this clone. This rearrangement joins TRBV5-8 to TRBJ1-1; D is uncertain. V shed 0 bases and J shed 4 bases, with 16 bases lying between them. CDR3 length equals 16 residues. Germline CDR1 and CDR2: SGHTS and YDEGEE. In DNA form, the CDR3 reads TGTGCCAGCAGCTTGGGGACCCTCCAAGGTGGCACTGAAGCTTTCTTT. This translates into CASSLGTLQGGTEAFF.

The chain combines TRBV30 with TRBJ1-5, with D possibly matching TRBD1 (6 bases). CDR3 length equals 15 residues. Per germline, CDR1 GTSNPN and CDR2 SVGIG (reference sequence). V was trimmed by 5 bases and J by 1 base, leaving 15 bases between them. The chain's CDR3 is CAWAGGGRSNQPQHF. The DNA for the CDR3 is TGTGCCTGGGCAGGAGGGGGACGGAGCAATCAGCCCCAGCATTTT.

The chain carries TRBV11-3 and TRBJ1-2; 7 nucleotides align to TRBD1. V was pared by 5 bases and J by 4 bases, with 4 bases of the junction left unmatched. The CDR3 spans 13 residues. Germline V CDR1 and CDR2: SGHNT, YENEEA. Here the CDR3 reads CASSARDSYGYTF. CDR3 in DNA: TGTGCCAGCAGCGCCCGGGACAGCTATGGCTACACCTTC.

This clone was detected a few times. V and J are TRBV19 and TRBJ2-7, with TRBD1 matching over 9 bases. Trimming removed 6 bases from V and 1 base from J; junction bases left unmatched: 7. This CDR3 contains 15 residues. Per the germline V gene, CDR1 is LNHDA and CDR2 is SQIVND (reference sequence). CDR3 region: CASRTGTGRSYEQYF. The CDR3 nucleotides read TGTGCCAGTAGGACCGGGACAGGGCGATCCTACGAGCAGTACTTC.

The rearrangement uses TRBV28 and TRBJ1-1; D not certain. Trimming pared 8 bases from V and 4 bases from J, leaving 5 bases between. The CDR3 is 10 residues long. CDR1 MDHEN and CDR2 SYDVKM come from the germline V gene. CDR3 sequence (DNA): TGTGCCAGCGGCCGCACTGAAGCTTTCTTT. Amino acid sequence: CASGRTEAFF.

The chain links TRBV5-8 to TRBJ2-7; the match to TRBD1 covers 9 bases. The ends lost 0 bases at V and 6 bases at J; junction bases unmatched: 7. The germline V gene has CDR1 SGHTS and CDR2 YDEGEE. The CDR3 has 15 amino acids. The CDR3: CASSLAGTGSAEQYF. The CDR3 DNA is TGTGCCAGCAGCTTGGCCGGGACAGGGTCCGCCGAGCAGTACTTC.

The rearrangement uses TRBV2 and TRBJ1-4; 12 bases match TRBD1. V shed 8 bases and J 7 bases; nucleotides not matched to a gene: 2. CDR1 and CDR2 (germline): SNHLY, FYNNEI. This CDR3 has 13 amino acids. For the CDR3, the DNA is TGTGCCAGCGGGGGACAGGGGGCTGAAAAACTGTTTTTT. It specifies CASGGQGAEKLFF.

This clone was seen a few times. This chain connects TRBV9 to TRBJ1-2; 8 positions match TRBD1. The CDR3 runs to 12 residues. Germline trimming cut 6 bases from V and 6 bases from J; bases unmatched to any gene: 4. Germline CDR1 SGDLS, CDR2 YYNGEE. The CDR3 region is CASTRQGNGYTF. Here the CDR3 DNA reads TGTGCCAGCACAAGACAGGGGAATGGCTACACCTTC.

This rearrangement joins TRBV6-1 to TRBJ2-7; D not resolved. V lost 7 bases, J lost 0 bases, and 7 bases lay in between. The CDR3 length is 12 residues. The germline gives CDR1 MNHNS, CDR2 SASEGT. The CDR3 loop is CASNGPSYEQYF. The CDR3 DNA is TGTGCCAGCAACGGACCCTCCTACGAGCAGTACTTC.